This T cell receptor beta chain emerged from a study of CD8 T cells in ankylosing spondylitis (dated by TCRdb to the late 2010s). Broadly, across the study: T cell receptor beta repertoires were profiled in healthy donors and ankylosing spondylitis patients so that disease-linked TCR variants could be found. The whole study cohort included 85 to 120 healthy donors and about two dozen ankylosing spondylitis patients. Peripheral blood was sampled, and synovial fluid was additionally collected from ankylosing spondylitis patients.

The sample was run on an Illumina HiSeq 2500. TCR beta libraries were prepared by quantitative 5'-RACE with molecular barcodes. The authors processed their data as follows. To identify disease-linked TCR variants, a new computational method was used, one built on a probabilistic model of VDJ rearrangement. TCRdb trimmed public reads at Q25 via fastp, called clones via MiXCR and kept in-frame beta chains. Under each unique CDR3 protein, matching rows form one entry showing the most common genes and DNA. The V and J calls were determined by TCRdb, not by the authors. The sample table records 210,000 or so distinct CDR3 sequences; around a quarter of these occur just once. Of the sample, 5% to 7.5% falls within the top ten clones. V ends up 5 bases short and J 3 bases short, with an unmatched junction base count of 6. The germline V gene provides CDR1 SGHRS and CDR2 YFSETQ. The CDR3 holds 14 amino acids from the cysteine to the phenylalanine. CDR3 DNA is the only sequence kept; it has 42 bases, read in frame from the first base.

For this clonotype: Its specific antigen is unknown. Nothing much larger sits one base from this clone, and base qualities are not available.

Broader findings and caveats from the paper: In peripheral blood, the disease-linked clones were found at relatively low frequencies and had a CD8+ phenotype. A TCR beta motif of several highly homologous amino acid variants appeared characteristic of blood from ankylosing spondylitis patients. Significant enrichment of the disease-linked clones was reported in matched synovial fluid samples from ankylosing spondylitis patients. Some TCR beta motif variants had previously been reported in synovial fluid and blood of reactive arthritis patients, which suggested common disease-initiation mechanisms.

This TCR was sampled from a male donor with ankylosing spondylitis or in good health (not recorded which). Material for sequencing was blood, either unsorted or a sorted T cell fraction (not recorded which). This receptor chain uses TRBV5-1 and TRBJ2-7, and 9 bases in between align with TRBD2. The nucleotide sequence reads TGCGCCAGCAGGGACCTAGCGGGAAACTACGAGCAGTACTTC. This codes for CASRDLAGNYEQYF.